The rows below give T cell receptor beta chains drawn from one sample of a study of identical twins. TCRdb passed the 5' RACE reads through MiXCR, listing each CDR3 protein once. The sample holds 400,000 to 650,000 distinct CDR3 sequences, around 20% seen once. These data also featured in a second study, about T cells expressing NK-cell markers.

Sequencing input: CD4+ T cells sorted from blood. Receptors originate from a woman under 30 in good health. CDR3s include the opening cysteine and the closing phenylalanine or tryptophan. The order of the fields is J gene, clone size, V gene, CDR3 length, D gene, CDR3 DNA, CDR3 protein. The D gene is left open where the match is weak. Clone size is given for some rows only: seen once, a few or many times, or a class if the clone is expanded.

J: TRBJ1-3
size: many
V: TRBV6-1
length: 16
D: .
DNA: TGTGCCAGCAGTGAAGGACGACGGATCTCTGGAAACACCATATATTTT
CDR3: CASSEGRRISGNTIYF

J: TRBJ2-1
size: few
V: TRBV5-1
length: 15
D: TRBD2
DNA: TGCGCCAGCAGAGCGAGTAGCGGGACCTACAATGAGCAGTTCTTC
CDR3: CASRASSGTYNEQFF

J: TRBJ2-4
size: many
V: TRBV6-2/TRBV6-3
length: 11
D: .
DNA: TGTGCCAGCAAAGTCAAAAACATTCAGTACTTC
CDR3: CASKVKNIQYF

J: TRBJ1-1
size: many
V: TRBV5-4
length: 13
D: .
DNA: TGCGCCAGCAGCTTGGACCCGAACACTGAAGCTTTCTTT
CDR3: CASSLDPNTEAFF

J: TRBJ2-3
size: .
V: TRBV6-1
length: 13
D: .
DNA: TGTGCCAGTTTAATACCGGGCACAGATACGCAGTATTTT
CDR3: CASLIPGTDTQYF

J: TRBJ2-7
size: .
V: TRBV5-1
length: 14
D: .
DNA: TGCGCCAGCAGCGACCCCAGGACACTCGACGAGCAGTACTTC
CDR3: CASSDPRTLDEQYF

J: TRBJ1-1
size: few
V: TRBV28
length: 12
D: .
DNA: TGTGCCAGCAGTTGGTCAGGGTCTGAAGCTTTCTTT
CDR3: CASSWSGSEAFF

J: TRBJ1-2
size: few
V: TRBV9
length: 16
D: TRBD1
DNA: TGTGCCAGCAGCTCCGATGAACGGACAGGGTATTATGGCTACACCTTC
CDR3: CASSSDERTGYYGYTF

J: TRBJ2-7
size: many
V: TRBV29-1
length: 13
D: .
DNA: TGCAGCGTGGAGGACGGAGCCTCCTACGAGCAGTACTTC
CDR3: CSVEDGASYEQYF

J: TRBJ1-4
size: .
V: TRBV3-1
length: 15
D: .
DNA: TGTGCCAGCGGATACAGGGCGTCAACTAATGAAAAACTGTTTTTT
CDR3: CASGYRASTNEKLFF

J: TRBJ2-1
size: .
V: TRBV20-1
length: 12
D: .
DNA: TGCAGTGCTAGGCGCGGGCGGAATGAGCAGTTCTTC
CDR3: CSARRGRNEQFF

J: TRBJ1-2
size: .
V: TRBV5-1
length: 14
D: .
DNA: TGCGCCAGCAGCTCACGACCTCAAGATGGGGGCTACACCTTC
CDR3: CASSSRPQDGGYTF

J: TRBJ1-1
size: .
V: TRBV7-9
length: 14
D: .
DNA: TGTGCCAGCAGCTCGTGGGCCAGCGACACTGAAGCTTTCTTT
CDR3: CASSSWASDTEAFF

J: TRBJ2-1
size: .
V: TRBV5-1
length: 17
D: TRBD2
DNA: TGCGCCAGCAGCGTGACCGGGACTAGCGGGAGACGTAATGAGCAGTTCTTC
CDR3: CASSVTGTSGRRNEQFF

J: TRBJ2-4
size: .
V: TRBV20-1
length: 13
D: .
DNA: TGCGGTGCTACCCGGACTCAAGGGGACATTCAGTACTTC
CDR3: CGATRTQGDIQYF

J: TRBJ2-1
size: few
V: TRBV5-1
length: 16
D: TRBD2
DNA: TGCGCCAGCAGCCTCCAGGGAGCGGGAGCTTACAATGAGCAGTTCTTC
CDR3: CASSLQGAGAYNEQFF

J: TRBJ2-1
size: .
V: TRBV9
length: 16
D: TRBD2
DNA: TGTGCCAGCAGCAGATTTCCCAGCGGGGGGGCCAATGAGCAGTTCTTC
CDR3: CASSRFPSGGANEQFF

J: TRBJ1-4
size: many
V: TRBV20-1
length: 13
D: TRBD1
DNA: TGCAGTGCTTCCGGGACAGGGAATGAAAAACTGTTTTTT
CDR3: CSASGTGNEKLFF

J: TRBJ2-1
size: .
V: TRBV7-9
length: 17
D: TRBD2
DNA: TGTGCCAGCAGATCCGGGACTAGCGGGGGGTCTTACAATGAGCAGTTCTTC
CDR3: CASRSGTSGGSYNEQFF

J: TRBJ2-5
size: few
V: TRBV6-5
length: 15
D: TRBD1
DNA: TGTGCCAGCAGTCACGGGGGGACAGGGGTGGGGACCCAGTACTTC
CDR3: CASSHGGTGVGTQYF

J: TRBJ2-7
size: few
V: TRBV5-1
length: 14
D: .
DNA: TGCGCCAGCAGCTTGGGGAGCACTCCCTACGAGCAGTACTTC
CDR3: CASSLGSTPYEQYF

J: TRBJ2-5
size: .
V: TRBV5-6
length: 14
D: .
DNA: TGTGCCAGCAGCCCCCGGGCGGCGGAAGAGACCCAGTACTTC
CDR3: CASSPRAAEETQYF

J: TRBJ2-1
size: .
V: TRBV20-1
length: 13
D: .
DNA: TGCAGTGCTAGGTTGGTAGCGGACAATGAGCAGTTCTTC
CDR3: CSARLVADNEQFF